The source of this T cell receptor beta chain is a study of blood T cell repertoires in COVID-19 (dated by TCRdb to 2019 to 2021). Study-wide context: The collaborator samples originated in the United States, Italy and Spain and spanned the acute and convalescent phases of COVID-19. Where HLA class I and class II types were available, the types were taken from metadata supplied by the sample provider, not from assay-based typing. The repertoires were released in a freely available public database meant as a resource for research on the immune response to SARS-CoV-2. Samples were obtained from the ongoing ImmuneRACE study (first 160 participants) and from 1,000 to 1,500 subjects provided by 6 global collaborators. Subjects who had been exposed to COVID-19, were actively infected with it, or had recovered from it provided the deeply sampled blood TCRbeta repertoires that made up the dataset. A de-identified subject ID, COVID-19 status, age in years and sex were almost always included in the sample metadata. The prospective study material was composed of cDNA or gDNA derived from T cells, B-cell-depleted T cells, or PBMCs. Overall results and qualifications from the work: How much clinical and demographic metadata was included differed by source and by participant, and the metadata was provided uncurated.

The collaborating institutions used their own protocols to collect whole blood in K2EDTA tubes. For TCRbeta analysis, collaborators shipped samples in one of three forms: frozen whole blood, isolated PBMCs, or DNA extracted from either of those sample types. In this sample, this clone turned up once. The antigen this receptor binds is unknown. Per-base quality was not reported, and no clone a single base away is much larger than it. TCRbeta CDR3 regions were amplified from genomic DNA using the immunoSEQ Assay, a bias-controlled multiplex PCR. Per the original workflow: The number of nucleated cells in each sample was estimated by amplification of reference gene primers within the assay. Sequence reads were collapsed and filtered to measure the absolute abundance of every unique TCRbeta CDR3 rearrangement. For each sample, productive Simpson clonality was calculated as the square root of Simpson's diversity index over productive rearrangements. Imported from immuneACCESS, the table was reduced by TCRdb to in-frame sequences with V and J called. These copies leave out some clones; in studies compared against another copy, an unresolved V gene accounts for under half, and the cause of the remainder is not known. V, J and clone size are those of that table, while D and trimming were read from the DNA. The table for this sample lists 150,000 to 200,000 clones; about 86% of them were counted only once. Roughly 7.3% of the sample is taken by the ten largest.

From a lookup of the germline V gene (reference sequence), CDR1 and CDR2 are LNHDA and SQIVND. V loses 7 bases, J loses 4 bases, and the germline ends lie 14 bases apart. There are 14 amino acids in the CDR3, from cysteine to phenylalanine inclusive. This entry keeps only the CDR3 DNA: 42 bases, framed from base 1. Sequencing used peripheral blood. The chain was built from TRBV19 and TRBJ2-1, and the D gene may be TRBD1, 6 bases matching. The sequence came from a woman older than 75 in a cohort sampled during active or convalescent COVID-19. The CDR3 amino acid sequence is: CASKAGVTYNEQFF. The nucleotide sequence reads as follows: TGTGCCAGTAAGGCAGGGGTCACTTACAATGAGCAGTTCTTC. Where the CDR3 stops, the reference TRBV19 and TRBJ2-1 genes take over; the full variable domain is DGGITQSPKYLFRKEGQNVTLSCEQNLNHDAMYWYRQDPGQGLRLIYYSQIVNDFQKGDIAEGYSVSREKKESFPLTVTSAQKNPTAFYLCASKAGVTYNEQFFGPGTRLTVL.